Listed below are T cell receptor beta chains from one sample, sequenced in a study of neurological immune-mediated disorders. From the 5' RACE reads, TCRdb called clonotypes with MiXCR, one entry per CDR3 protein. The sample lists about 31,000 distinct CDR3 sequences, about 14% occurring once. Specimen: CD4+ T cells from blood. These receptors were taken from a female donor with HTLV-1-associated myelopathy (HAM/TSP). Both conserved end residues are part of each CDR3. The D gene is left open where the match is weak. Clone size is shown for a subset of rows, as once, few, many or a class of expanded clone.

D gene,J gene,V gene,clone size,CDR3 DNA,CDR3 protein
-,TRBJ2-5,TRBV5-1,many,TGCGCCAGCAGCTTCCTGCAGGCCCAAGAGACCCAGTACTTC,CASSFLQAQETQYF
-,TRBJ2-5,TRBV18,-,TGTGCCAGCTCACCAGGGGCGTGTCGAGAGACCCAGTACTTT,CASSPGACRETQYF
-,TRBJ1-1,TRBV2,many,TGTGCCAGCAGGCAGGTGTTCACTGAAGCTTTCTTT,CASRQVFTEAFF
-,TRBJ2-7,TRBV5-1,many,TGCGCCAGCAGCTCCCGGGACAAGATTTACGAGCAGTACTTC,CASSSRDKIYEQYF
-,TRBJ2-1,TRBV11-2,many,TGTGCCAGCAGCTTAGTAGGGTCTAGGCCAGGTCAGTTCTTC,CASSLVGSRPGQFF
-,TRBJ2-2,TRBV10-3,medium-sized,TGTGCCATCAGTCGTGGCGTTTCGAACACCGGGGAGCTGTTTTTT,CAISRGVSNTGELFF
-,TRBJ2-3,TRBV7-9,medium-sized,TGTGCCAGCAGCTTTTTAGCGGGCACAGATACGCAGTATTTT,CASSFLAGTDTQYF
-,TRBJ1-6,TRBV5-5,many,TGTGCCAGCAGCTTGGGGGGTGATTCACCCCTCCACTTT,CASSLGGDSPLHF
-,TRBJ2-2,TRBV24-1,many,TGTGCCACGGGACTAACAGGGTCATCCGGGGAGCTGTTTTTT,CATGLTGSSGELFF
-,TRBJ2-5,TRBV7-2,many,TGTGCCAGCACACCGCAAAGGGGGACCCAGTACTTC,CASTPQRGTQYF
TRBD2,TRBJ2-5,TRBV7-6,many,TGTGCCAGCAGCCCCTTGGGACTAGAGGAACAGACCCAGTACTTC,CASSPLGLEEQTQYF
TRBD1,TRBJ1-5,TRBV10-3,-,TGTGCCATCAGCACAGGGGGCAATCAGCCCCAGCATTTT,CAISTGGNQPQHF
-,TRBJ1-5,TRBV2,many,TGTGCCAGCAGTGGCAACACTCGCAATCAGCCCCAGCATTTT,CASSGNTRNQPQHF
TRBD1,TRBJ2-2,TRBV7-6,many,TGTGCCAGCAGCTTTCTCCCGACAGGGCCGAGCACCGGGGAGCTGTTTTTT,CASSFLPTGPSTGELFF
TRBD1,TRBJ2-4,TRBV7-2,many,TGTGCCAGCAGCTTAGGGACAGGCTCAGCCAAAAACATTCAGTACTTC,CASSLGTGSAKNIQYF
-,TRBJ2-2,TRBV10-3,medium-sized,TGTGCCATCAGTGCCGACTCTGGCGCAGCCGGGGAGCTGTTTTTT,CAISADSGAAGELFF
-,TRBJ2-1,TRBV18,many,TGTGCCAGCTCTAATGAGTTCTGGGATGAGCAGTTCTTC,CASSNEFWDEQFF
-,TRBJ1-2,TRBV4-1,many,TGCGCCAGCAGCCAAAGGAGGGGACTCTATGGCTACACCTTC,CASSQRRGLYGYTF
-,TRBJ2-7,TRBV10-3,many,TGTGCCATCAGTGAGTCGATGTCCTACGAGCAGTACTTC,CAISESMSYEQYF
-,TRBJ2-1,TRBV11-3,many,TGTGCCAGCAGCTTAGAGAGGGGGAGGTTGGAGCAGTTCTTC,CASSLERGRLEQFF
TRBD2,TRBJ2-3,TRBV20-1,-,TGCAGTGCTAGGAGTGTGACTAGCGGGCCTATACCTTACACAGATACGCAGTATTTT,CSARSVTSGPIPYTDTQYF
-,TRBJ2-6,TRBV5-1,-,TGCGCCAGCAGCCCGACGTCGGGGGCTGGGGTCAACGTTCTGACTTTC,CASSPTSGAGVNVLTF
-,TRBJ1-1,TRBV12-3/TRBV12-4,many,TGTGCCAGCAGTAGACTGGGCATAGCGAACACTGAAGCTTTCTTT,CASSRLGIANTEAFF
-,TRBJ2-7,TRBV20-1,many,TGCAGTGCTAGAGATCCTCGGCACGGTGGCCGAACCTACGAGCAGTACTTC,CSARDPRHGGRTYEQYF
-,TRBJ1-1,TRBV6-5,many,TGTGCCAGCAGTGGGGAGTGGGGGGCGAATGAAGCTTTCTTT,CASSGEWGANEAFF